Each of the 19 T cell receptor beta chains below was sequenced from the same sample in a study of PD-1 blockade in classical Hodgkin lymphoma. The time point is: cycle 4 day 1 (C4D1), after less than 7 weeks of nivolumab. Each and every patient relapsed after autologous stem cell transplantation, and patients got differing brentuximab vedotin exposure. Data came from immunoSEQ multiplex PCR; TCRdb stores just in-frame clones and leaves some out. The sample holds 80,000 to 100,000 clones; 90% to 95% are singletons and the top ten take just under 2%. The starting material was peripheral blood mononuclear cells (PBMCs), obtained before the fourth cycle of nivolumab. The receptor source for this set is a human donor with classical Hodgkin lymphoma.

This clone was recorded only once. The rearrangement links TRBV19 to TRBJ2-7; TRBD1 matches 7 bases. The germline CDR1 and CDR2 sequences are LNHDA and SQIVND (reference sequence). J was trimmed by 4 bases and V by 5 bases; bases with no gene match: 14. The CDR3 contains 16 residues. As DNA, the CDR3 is TGTGCCAGTAGTGATGTAGGGGGACAGCGCCCGTACGAGCAGTACTTC. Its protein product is CASSDVGGQRPYEQYF.

Written as DNA, the CDR3 is TGTGCCAGCAGTTCAACAGGGGGGGCCATGAACACTGAAGCTTTCTTT. It encodes CASSSTGGAMNTEAFF. J is TRBJ1-1 and V is TRBV28; 8 bases map to TRBD1. This CDR3 has 16 amino acids. Trimming cost V 4 bases and J 0 bases; bases outside gene matches: 7. Germline loops: CDR1 MDHEN, CDR2 SYDVKM.

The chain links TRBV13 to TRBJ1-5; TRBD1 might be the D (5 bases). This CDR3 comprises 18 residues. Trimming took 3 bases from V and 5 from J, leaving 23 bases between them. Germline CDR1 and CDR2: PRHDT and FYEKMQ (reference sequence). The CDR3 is CASSLRRGTSGRDQPQHF. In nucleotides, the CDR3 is TGTGCCAGCAGCTTGAGGCGGGGGACTTCAGGTCGCGATCAGCCCCAGCATTTT.

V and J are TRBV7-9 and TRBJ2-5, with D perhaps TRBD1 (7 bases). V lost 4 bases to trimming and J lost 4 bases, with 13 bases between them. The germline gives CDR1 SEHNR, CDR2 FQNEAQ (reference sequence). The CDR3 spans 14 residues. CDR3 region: CASSSTGRTETQYF. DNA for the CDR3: TGTGCCAGCAGCTCGACAGGGAGGACAGAGACCCAGTACTTC.

CDR3 in DNA: TGTGCCAGCAGCCTTATACAGGGGGTTCAGCCCCAGCATTTT. Translating it yields CASSLIQGVQPQHF. The chain combines TRBV28 with TRBJ1-5, with TRBD1 identical over 8 bases. CDR3 length equals 14 residues. The junction had 7 bases not matched to a gene; V was cut back by 6 bases and J by 6 bases. The germline CDR1 and CDR2 sequences are MDHEN and SYDVKM.

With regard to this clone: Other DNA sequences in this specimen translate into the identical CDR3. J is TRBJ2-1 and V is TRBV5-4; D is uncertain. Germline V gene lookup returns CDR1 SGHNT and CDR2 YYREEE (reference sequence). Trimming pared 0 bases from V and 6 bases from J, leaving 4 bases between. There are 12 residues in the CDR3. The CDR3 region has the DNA TGTGCCAGCAGCTTGGCCGGCAATGAGCAGTTCTTC. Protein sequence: CASSLAGNEQFF.

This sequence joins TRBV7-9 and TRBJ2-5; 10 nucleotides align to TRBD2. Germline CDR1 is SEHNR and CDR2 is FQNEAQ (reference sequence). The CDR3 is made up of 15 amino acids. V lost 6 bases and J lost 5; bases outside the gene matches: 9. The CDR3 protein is CASRSTSGKVETQYF. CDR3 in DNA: TGTGCCAGCAGATCAACTAGCGGGAAGGTTGAGACCCAGTACTTC.

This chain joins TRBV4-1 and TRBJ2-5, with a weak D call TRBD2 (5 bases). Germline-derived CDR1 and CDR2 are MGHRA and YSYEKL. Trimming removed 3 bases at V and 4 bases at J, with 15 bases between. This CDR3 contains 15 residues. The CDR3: CASSHPMGVGETQYF. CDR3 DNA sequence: TGCGCCAGCAGCCACCCCATGGGAGTTGGAGAGACCCAGTACTTC.

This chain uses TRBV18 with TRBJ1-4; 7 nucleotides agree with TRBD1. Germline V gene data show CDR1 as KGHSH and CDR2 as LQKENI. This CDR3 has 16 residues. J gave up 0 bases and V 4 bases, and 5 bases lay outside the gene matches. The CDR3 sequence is CASSRVQGATNEKLFF. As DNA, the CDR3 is TGTGCCAGCTCACGGGTTCAGGGGGCAACTAATGAAAAACTGTTTTTT.

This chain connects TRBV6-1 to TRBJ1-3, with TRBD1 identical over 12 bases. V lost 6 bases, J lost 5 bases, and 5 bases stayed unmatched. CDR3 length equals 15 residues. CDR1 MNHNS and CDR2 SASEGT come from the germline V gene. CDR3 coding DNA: TGTGCCAGCAGACGGGACAGGGGGCTTAGAAACACCATATATTTT. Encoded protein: CASRRDRGLRNTIYF.

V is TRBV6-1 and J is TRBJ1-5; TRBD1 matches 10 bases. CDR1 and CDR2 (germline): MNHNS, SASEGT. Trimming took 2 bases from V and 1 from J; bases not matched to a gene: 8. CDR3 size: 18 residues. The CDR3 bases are TGTGCCAGCAGTGAATGGGGGGGACAGGGGAGAAGCAATCAGCCCCAGCATTTT. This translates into CASSEWGGQGRSNQPQHF.

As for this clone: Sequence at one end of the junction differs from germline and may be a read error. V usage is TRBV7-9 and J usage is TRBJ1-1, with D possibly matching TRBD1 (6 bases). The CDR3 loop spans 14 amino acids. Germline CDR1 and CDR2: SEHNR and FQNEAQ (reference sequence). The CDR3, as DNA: TGTGCCAGCAGCCTAGCAGGGGCGAACACTGAAGCTTTCTTT. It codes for CASSLAGANTEAFF.

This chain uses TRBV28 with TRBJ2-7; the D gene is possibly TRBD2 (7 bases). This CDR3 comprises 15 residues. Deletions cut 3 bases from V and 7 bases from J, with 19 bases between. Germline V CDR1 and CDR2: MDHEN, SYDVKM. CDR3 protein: CASSLRRGPLGEQYF. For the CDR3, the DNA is TGTGCCAGCAGTTTGAGGCGGGGGCCGTTAGGGGAGCAGTACTTC.

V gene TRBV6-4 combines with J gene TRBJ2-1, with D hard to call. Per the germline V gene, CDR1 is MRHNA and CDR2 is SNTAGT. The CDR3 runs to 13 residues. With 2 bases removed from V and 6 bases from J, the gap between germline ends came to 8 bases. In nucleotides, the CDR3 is TGTGCCAGCAGTGACGGATCCGCCAATGAGCAGTTCTTC. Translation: CASSDGSANEQFF.

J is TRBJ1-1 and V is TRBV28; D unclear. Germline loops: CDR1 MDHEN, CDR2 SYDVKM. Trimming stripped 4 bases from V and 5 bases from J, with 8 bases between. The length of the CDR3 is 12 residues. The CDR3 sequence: CASSWRSTEAFF. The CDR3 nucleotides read TGTGCCAGCAGTTGGAGGAGTACTGAAGCTTTCTTT.

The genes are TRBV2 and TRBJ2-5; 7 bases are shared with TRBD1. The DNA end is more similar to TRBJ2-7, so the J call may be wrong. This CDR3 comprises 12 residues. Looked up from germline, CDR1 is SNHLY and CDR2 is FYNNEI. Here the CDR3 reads CASRGQNYEQYF. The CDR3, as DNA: TGTGCCAGCAGGGGACAGAACTACGAGCAGTACTTC.

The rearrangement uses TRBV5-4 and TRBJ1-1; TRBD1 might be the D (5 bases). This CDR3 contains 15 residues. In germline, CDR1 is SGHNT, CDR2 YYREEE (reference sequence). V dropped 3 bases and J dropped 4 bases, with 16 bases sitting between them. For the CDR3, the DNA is TGTGCCAGCAGCTACCCCACAGGAGGTACCACTGAAGCTTTCTTT. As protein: CASSYPTGGTTEAFF.

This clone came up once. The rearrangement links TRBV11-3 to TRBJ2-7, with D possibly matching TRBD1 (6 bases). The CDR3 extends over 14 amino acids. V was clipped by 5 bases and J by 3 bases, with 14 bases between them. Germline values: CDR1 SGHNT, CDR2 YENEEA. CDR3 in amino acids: CASSPPQGIYEQYF. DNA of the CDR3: TGTGCCAGCAGCCCCCCTCAGGGGATCTACGAGCAGTACTTC.

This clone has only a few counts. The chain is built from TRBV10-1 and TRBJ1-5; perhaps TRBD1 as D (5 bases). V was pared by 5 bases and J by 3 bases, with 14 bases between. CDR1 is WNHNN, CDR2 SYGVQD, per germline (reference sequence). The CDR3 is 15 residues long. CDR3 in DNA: TGCGCCAGCAGTCATTGGACAAGCCACAATCAGCCCCAGCATTTT. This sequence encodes CASSHWTSHNQPQHF.